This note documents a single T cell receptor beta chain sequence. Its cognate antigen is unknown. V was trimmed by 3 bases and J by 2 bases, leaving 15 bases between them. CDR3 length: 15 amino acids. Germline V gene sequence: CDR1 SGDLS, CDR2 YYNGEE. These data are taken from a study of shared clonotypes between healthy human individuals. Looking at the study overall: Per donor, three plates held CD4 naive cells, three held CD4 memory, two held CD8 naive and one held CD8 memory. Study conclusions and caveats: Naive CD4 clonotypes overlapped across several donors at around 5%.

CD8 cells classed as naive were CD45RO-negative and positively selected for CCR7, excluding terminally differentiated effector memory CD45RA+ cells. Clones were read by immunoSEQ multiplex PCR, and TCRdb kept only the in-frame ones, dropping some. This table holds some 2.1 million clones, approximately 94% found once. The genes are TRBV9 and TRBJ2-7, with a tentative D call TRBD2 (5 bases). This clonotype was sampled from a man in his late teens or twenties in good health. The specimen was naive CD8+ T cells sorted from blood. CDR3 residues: CASSAEDGIAYEQYF. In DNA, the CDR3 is TGTGCCAGCAGCGCCGAGGACGGGATCGCCTACGAGCAGTACTTC.